The clone carrying this T cell receptor beta chain has just a few counts. Its specificity is not known. Time point defined: newly diagnosed GD, antithyroid drugs for less than 3 months. The TCR library used RNA extracted from PBMCs. Graves' disease diagnosis relied on American Thyroid Association guidelines. Each patient gave approximately 9.2 milliliters of EDTA-anticoagulated peripheral blood. Arm-PCR of CDR3 regions and iRepertoire HTBI primers were the basis on which TCR beta libraries were built. One entry per CDR3 protein, called by TCRdb with MiXCR from the multiplex PCR reads. The profile shows under 800,000 distinct CDR3 sequences, roughly 15% of them singletons. This record comes from a study of regulatory T cells in long-lasting Graves disease. Study-wide points: Repertoires from persistent disease leaned toward TRBV28, TRBJ1-2 and TRBJ2-5.

The CDR3 has 15 residues. CDR1 and CDR2 (germline): SGHAT, FQNNGV. Germline trimming cut 1 base from V and 9 bases from J; bases unmatched to any gene: 4. These sequences were also reported in another study, on T cells in Graves' hyperthyroidism and ophthalmopathy. That source notes: Uncontrolled infections, other autoimmune diseases, pregnancy or lactation led to exclusion of patients.

The gene calls are TRBV11-2 and TRBJ1-6, with 9 bases fitting TRBD1. The material was peripheral blood mononuclear cells (PBMCs), obtained at new diagnosis, from a patient treated with antithyroid drugs. The TCR originated in a woman in her twenties or thirties with Graves disease. CDR3 loop: CASSLGDRVASPLHF. CDR3 DNA: TGTGCCAGCAGCTTAGGGGACAGGGTCGCTTCACCCCTCCACTTT.